This T cell receptor beta chain comes out of a study of beta chain features in type 1 diabetes. General study findings and limits: Shortening of TCRB CDR3s, moderate but significant, appeared in all four CD4+ subsets of Type 1 diabetes patients. Cells expressing TCR highly could be over-represented by cDNA sequencing. Equally in patients and controls, shorter templates might have been favored by PCR.

This clone was observed a few times. Its antigen is undetermined. Every isolated RNA sample was fully reverse transcribed, so sequencing captured expressed TCRB transcripts. Sequenced by immunoSEQ multiplex PCR; TCRdb stores in-frame clones only, minus some. Of hundreds of thousands of clones in the sample, about 11% are singletons; the top ten hold over 0.015%. Purity of each sorted population was above 95%. Germline V CDR1 and CDR2: SNHLY, FYNNEI. The CDR3 runs to 14 residues. Deletions cut 4 bases from V and 5 bases from J, with 12 bases between. The gene calls are TRBV2 and TRBJ2-1; D remains ambiguous. Sequencing input: naive CD4+ T cells from blood. This TCR was recovered from a woman aged 30 to 39 in good health. CDR3 amino acids: CASSAQIEDNEQFF. CDR3 DNA sequence: TGTGCCAGCAGTGCACAAATAGAGGACAATGAGCAGTTCTTC.